The source of this T cell receptor (beta chain) is a study of cytotoxic CD8 clonotypes in ibrutinib-treated CLL (dated by TCRdb to the early 2020s). With regard to the full study: The cohort included some 14 treatment-naive and 11 relapsed/refractory patients; roughly 17 were IGHV unmutated. Responses were partial in 25 or so patients and complete in 2; after median approximately 67 months follow-up, around 15 stayed in remission and 12 progressed. The response samples were drawn at a median of roughly twelve months into treatment, with a range of about 6 to 36 months. On average, each sample yielded around 250,000 productive templates and tens of thousands of productive rearrangements. Longitudinal samples were available for about 30% of the 86 trial participants. Cryopreserved peripheral blood mononuclear cells were obtained before treatment, at response, and at either sustained remission or disease progression. What the work shows at the level of the full study, not this receptor alone: Sustained-remission and progressing patients did not have matched sampling times, and lymph node repertoires were not examined. At ibrutinib response clonality went up, during sustained remission it held steady, and at progression it dropped back toward baseline. Baseline clonality exceeded that of age-matched healthy donors and correlated strongly with circulating CD8+ T-cell counts. Public clonotypes were rare and either shrank or stayed stable during treatment, and the rise in clonality at ibrutinib response reflected expansion of private clonotypes.

Details on this clone: The specificity of this receptor is unknown. No base quality information exists; no much larger clone differs at one position.

Each clonotype received, on average, 10x coverage in deep resolution sequencing performed on a MiSeq, where the target depth lay between 1 in 1 million and 1 in 200,000 T cells. The immunoSEQ hsTCRB Kit was used to generate the TCR beta libraries. As for the original processing: Data were analyzed with ImmunoSEQ Data Assistant and ImmunoSEQ Analyzer, with V, D and J genes assigned per IMGT definitions. Clonality was computed as one minus normalized Shannon entropy of productive rearrangement frequencies, ranging from 0 to 1. Only overrepresented clonotypes making up at least 0.05% of the repertoire of each patient were included in the public clonotype analysis. Approximately 14 age-matched healthy donor repertoires from immuneACCESS served as clonality controls. In TCRdb, the immuneACCESS table is reduced to in-frame sequences with V and J assigned. These tables do not hold every clone; where another copy was compared, an unresolved V gene accounts for under half, and the others remain unexplained. D and trimming were read from the DNA, whereas the V and J calls and clone size are those reported in that table. The table for this sample lists fewer than 35,000 clones; more than 65% of them were counted only once. Roughly 26% of the sample belongs to the ten largest clones.

CDR1 is given as MNHNS and CDR2 as SASEGT, both from the germline V gene. At the junction V is shortened by 0 bases and J by 7 bases, with 15 bases in between. The CDR3, cysteine through phenylalanine, is 15 amino acids long. This entry keeps only the CDR3 DNA: 45 bases, framed from base 1. For TCR beta library preparation, roughly 2 micrograms of genomic DNA were isolated from cryopreserved PBMCs. Longitudinal blood samples from CLL patients on ibrutinib monotherapy were analyzed using high-throughput TCR beta sequencing. The patients were enrolled in a single-center, open-label phase 2 trial of ibrutinib monotherapy.

Sequencing used PBMCs, obtained before ibrutinib treatment. The V and J genes are TRBV6-1 and TRBJ2-5; the D gene cannot be named for sure. The receptor was derived from a human donor with chronic lymphocytic leukemia. Here is the DNA: TGTGCCAGCAGTGAAGCGCTGGGAACACGCCGGACCCAGTACTTC. Protein translation: CASSEALGTRRTQYF.